Below, 10 T cell receptor beta chains from the same sample are listed, as sequenced in a study of blood T cell repertoires in COVID-19. Sequenced by immunoSEQ multiplex PCR; TCRdb stores in-frame clones only, minus some. The table has 60,000 to 75,000 clones, approximately 87% seen once. The sample comprised peripheral blood. These receptor sequences come from a man aged 45 to 65 with active COVID-19.

V gene TRBV29-1 combines with J gene TRBJ1-1; D possibly corresponds to TRBD1 (5 bases). The ends were cut back, 6 bases at V and 10 bases at J, with 15 bases in the middle. In germline, CDR1 is SQVTM, CDR2 ANQGSEA. The CDR3 extends over 11 amino acids. CDR3 sequence reads: CSVATAEVAFF. In DNA, the CDR3 is TGCAGCGTCGCGACAGCCGAGGTAGCTTTCTTT. Variable domain in full (rest from reference TRBV29-1 and TRBJ1-1): SAVISQKPSRDICQRGTSLTIQCQVDSQVTMMFWYRQQPGQSLTLIATANQGSEATYESGFVIDKFPISRPNLTFSTLTVSNMSPEDSSIYLCSVATAEVAFFGQGTRLTVV.

The chain carries TRBV5-1 and TRBJ2-7; 7 bases map to TRBD2. Germline loops: CDR1 SGHRS, CDR2 YFSETQ. There are 14 residues in the CDR3. V lost 4 bases and J lost 2; bases outside the gene matches: 6. CDR3 DNA sequence: TGCGCCAGCAGCGCACTTAGCGGGCCCTACGAGCAGTACTTC. Its translation is CASSALSGPYEQYF.

This clone has a single count. The chain carries TRBV2 and TRBJ1-1, with D perhaps TRBD1 (6 bases). V was pared by 5 bases and J by 5 bases, with 18 bases between. The CDR3 extends over 15 amino acids. Germline CDR1 is SNHLY and CDR2 is FYNNEI. CDR3 residues: CASSLEGGRGTEAFF. The CDR3 DNA follows: TGTGCCAGCAGTCTCGAAGGGGGTCGTGGGACTGAAGCTTTCTTT.

As concerns this clone: The sample contains more than one DNA sequence encoding this CDR3. The rearrangement links TRBV3-1 (or the pseudogene TRBV3-2) to TRBJ1-6; TRBD1 might be the D (5 bases). V lost 1 base and J lost 6, with 10 bases in between. The germline V gene encodes CDR1 LGHDT and CDR2 YNNKEL (reference sequence). This CDR3 spans 15 amino acids. The CDR3 DNA is TGTGCCAGCAGCCAAGGCACGGGGGTTAATTCACCCCTCCACTTT. Translation: CASSQGTGVNSPLHF.

The rearrangement links TRBV6-1 to TRBJ1-5, with 7 bases aligning to TRBD1. V lost 4 bases and J lost 4; bases outside the gene matches: 16. Germline CDR1 and CDR2: MNHNS and SASEGT. This CDR3 has 18 amino acids. The CDR3 protein is CASSAYESMGQLNQPQHF. For the CDR3, the DNA is TGTGCCAGCAGTGCTTACGAATCCATGGGACAGCTTAATCAGCCCCAGCATTTT.

The rearrangement uses TRBV14 and TRBJ2-2; TRBD1 aligns across 10 bases. The junction had 11 bases not matched to a gene; V was cut back by 3 bases and J by 4 bases. The CDR3 totals 18 residues. Germline lookup yields CDR1 SGHDN and CDR2 FVKESK. CDR3 sequence reads: CASSHLGWDRGGTGELFF. The CDR3 DNA follows: TGTGCCAGCAGCCATTTAGGTTGGGACAGGGGCGGCACCGGGGAGCTGTTTTTT.

The chain has TRBV5-6 and TRBJ2-1, with a tentative D call TRBD2 (5 bases). The V end was cut by 0 bases, the J end by 3 bases, with 7 bases between. CDR1 is SGHDT and CDR2 is YYEEEE in the germline V gene. CDR3 length: 14 residues. In DNA form, the CDR3 reads TGTGCCAGCAGCTTGGTCGGGAACTACAATGAGCAGTTCTTC. Translation: CASSLVGNYNEQFF.

This clone was recorded a few times. This sequence joins TRBV9 and TRBJ1-3; D might be TRBD1 (5 bases). CDR1 is SGDLS, CDR2 YYNGEE, per germline. This CDR3 comprises 15 residues. The V end lost 0 bases, the J end lost 2 bases, and 9 bases lay between the germline ends. CDR3 sequence reads: CASSVEGVAGNTIYF. The CDR3 coding sequence is TGTGCCAGCAGCGTAGAAGGGGTAGCTGGAAACACCATATATTTT.

The rearrangement uses TRBV9 and TRBJ2-3, with D possibly matching TRBD2 (5 bases). Trimming removed 5 bases at V and 2 bases at J, with 15 bases between. This CDR3 spans 15 amino acids. CDR1 is SGDLS and CDR2 is YYNGEE in the germline V gene. CDR3 loop: CASRRGSGYTDTQYF. The CDR3 DNA is TGTGCCAGCAGGCGAGGAAGCGGATACACAGATACGCAGTATTTT. Full variable domain (remainder filled in from reference TRBV9 and TRBJ2-3): DSGVTQTPKHLITATGQRVTLRCSPRSGDLSVYWYQQSLDQGLQFLIQYYNGEERAKGNILERFSAQQFPDLHSELNLSSLELGDSALYFCASRRGSGYTDTQYFGPGTRLTVL.

The gene calls are TRBV27 and TRBJ1-5; possibly TRBD1 for D (6 bases). Germline assignment: CDR1 MNHEY and CDR2 SMNVEV (reference sequence). The CDR3 extends over 14 amino acids. Trimming stripped 6 bases from V and 4 bases from J, with 13 bases between. CDR3 protein: CASRPRDINQPQHF. CDR3 sequence (DNA): TGTGCCAGCAGACCTCGGGACATTAATCAGCCCCAGCATTTT.